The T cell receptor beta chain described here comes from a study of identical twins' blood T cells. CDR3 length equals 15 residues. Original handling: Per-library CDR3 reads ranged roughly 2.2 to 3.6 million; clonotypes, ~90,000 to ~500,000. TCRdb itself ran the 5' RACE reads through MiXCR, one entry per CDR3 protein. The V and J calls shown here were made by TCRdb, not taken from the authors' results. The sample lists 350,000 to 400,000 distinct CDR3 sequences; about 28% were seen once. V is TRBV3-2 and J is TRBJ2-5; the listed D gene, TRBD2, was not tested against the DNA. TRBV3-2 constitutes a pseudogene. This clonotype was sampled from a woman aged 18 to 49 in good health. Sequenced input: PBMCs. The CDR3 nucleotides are TGTGCCAGCAGCCTCATTGGGACTAGCGCGGCGACCCAGTACTTC. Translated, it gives CASSLIGTSAATQYF.